The entry below gives a single TCR beta chain sequence along with its context. Germline V CDR1 and CDR2: SEHNR, FQNEAQ (reference sequence). The CDR3 sequence is 14 residues long. With 5 bases clipped from V and 5 bases from J, the junction kept 7 bases outside the gene matches. This record belongs to a study of T cell responses to AZD1222 COVID-19 vaccine. Produced via immunoSEQ multiplex PCR; TCRdb's table is partial and in-frame only. Counted here are about 76,000 clones, roughly 84% occurring once; the ten biggest clones make up around 9.9%. This specimen was peripheral blood, taken on day 0 of AZD1222 vaccination. The TCR originated in an adult in good health. V is TRBV7-9 and J is TRBJ1-1, with 8 positions matching TRBD1. In DNA, the CDR3 is TGTGCCAGCAGCCCCTGGACAGGGAGGACTGAAGCTTTCTTT. This sequence encodes CASSPWTGRTEAFF.